These T cell receptor beta chains were read from a single sample in a study of cytomegalovirus exposure and HLA in healthy donors. The protocol was immunoSEQ multiplex PCR, while the TCRdb copy is restricted to in-frame clones and leaves out a portion. The data contain about 120,000 clones, around 75% of them singletons. The source material was PBMCs. The receptors derive from a young woman in good health and CMV-seronegative. CDR3s include the opening cysteine and the closing phenylalanine or tryptophan. D genes are given only for firm matches. A row's size may be missing; if present it is once, few, many or a size class.

D,J,size,V,length,CDR3,DNA
TRBD1,TRBJ1-5,NA,TRBV27,14,CASSFGTGNQPQHF,TGTGCCAGCAGTTTCGGGACAGGGAATCAGCCCCAGCATTTT
NA,TRBJ2-7,NA,TRBV5-5,15,CASSLTPSGQYEQYF,TGTGCCAGCAGCTTGACCCCCTCCGGACAGTACGAGCAGTACTTC
TRBD1,TRBJ1-1,NA,TRBV4-1,18,CASSQDPRTGFLNTEAFF,TGCGCCAGCAGCCAAGATCCCAGGACAGGGTTCTTGAACACTGAAGCTTTCTTT
TRBD2,TRBJ2-1,NA,TRBV27,16,CASSPHSLAGEKEQFF,TGTGCCAGCAGCCCTCATTCCCTAGCGGGGGAAAAGGAGCAGTTCTTC
NA,TRBJ1-1,NA,TRBV30,15,CAWSVGWRGGTEAFF,TGTGCCTGGAGTGTAGGGTGGCGGGGCGGCACTGAAGCTTTCTTT
NA,TRBJ2-5,NA,TRBV2,12,CASSEGRETQYF,TGTGCCAGCAGTGAAGGGAGGGAGACCCAGTACTTC
NA,TRBJ1-3,NA,TRBV6-6,13,CASRVVAGNTIYF,TGTGCCAGCAGGGTAGTTGCTGGAAACACCATATATTTT
TRBD2,TRBJ2-3,NA,TRBV5-1,17,CASSFGTSGGNRDTQYF,TGCGCCAGCAGCTTTGGGACTAGCGGGGGGAACAGAGATACGCAGTATTTT
TRBD1,TRBJ2-7,NA,TRBV10-3,14,CAISESDRGREQYF,TGTGCCATCAGTGAGTCGGACAGGGGTCGCGAGCAGTACTTC
NA,TRBJ1-3,NA,TRBV5-6,14,CASSSTGRGDTIYF,TGTGCCAGCAGCTCTACAGGGAGAGGAGACACCATATATTTT
NA,TRBJ1-1,NA,TRBV15,12,CATSLGDTEAFF,TGTGCCACCAGCTTGGGAGATACTGAAGCTTTCTTT
NA,TRBJ1-4,NA,TRBV9,15,CASSVEGGTTEKLFF,TGTGCCAGCAGCGTAGAAGGGGGGACTACTGAAAAACTGTTTTTT
NA,TRBJ2-7,NA,TRBV10-3,16,CAISESGGLRFYEQYF,TGTGCCATCAGTGAGTCGGGAGGACTACGCTTCTACGAGCAGTACTTC
NA,TRBJ1-1,NA,TRBV6-1,15,CASSADRPQHTEAFF,TGTGCCAGCAGTGCTGACAGGCCGCAGCACACTGAAGCTTTCTTT
TRBD2,TRBJ2-1,NA,TRBV5-1,15,CASSTGLAGYNEQFF,TGCGCCAGCAGCACAGGACTAGCGGGATACAATGAGCAGTTCTTC
TRBD2,TRBJ2-3,NA,TRBV9,18,CASSPLASGGWMGDTQYF,TGTGCCAGCAGCCCCCTAGCAAGCGGGGGGTGGATGGGAGATACGCAGTATTTT
NA,TRBJ1-1,NA,TRBV5-6,13,CASSLAGVVEAFF,TGTGCCAGCAGCTTGGCCGGAGTCGTTGAAGCTTTCTTT
NA,TRBJ1-1,NA,TRBV5-4,14,CASSPKTGNTEAFF,TGTGCCAGCAGCCCTAAGACGGGAAACACTGAAGCTTTCTTT
TRBD2,TRBJ2-3,NA,TRBV5-1,15,CASSKTSGRVDTQYF,TGCGCCAGCAGCAAAACTAGCGGGAGGGTAGATACGCAGTATTTT
TRBD1,TRBJ2-7,few,TRBV19,14,CASSGDRPPYEQYF,TGTGCCAGTAGCGGGGACAGGCCACCCTACGAGCAGTACTTC
NA,TRBJ2-7,few,TRBV28,16,CASSPRGGAVAYEQYF,TGTGCCAGCAGCCCTAGGGGCGGGGCCGTAGCCTACGAGCAGTACTTC
TRBD2,TRBJ2-7,few,TRBV28,15,CASSSILAGGTEQYF,TGTGCCAGCAGTTCAATCCTAGCGGGGGGCACTGAGCAGTACTTC
TRBD1,TRBJ1-1,few,TRBV7-9,16,CASSLKRQGHNTEAFF,TGTGCCAGCAGCTTAAAAAGACAGGGACACAACACTGAAGCTTTCTTT
TRBD1,TRBJ1-5,NA,TRBV6-1,16,CASSEPATGYRQPQHF,TGTGCCAGCAGTGAACCCGCGACAGGGTACCGCCAGCCCCAGCATTTT
TRBD1,TRBJ1-4,NA,TRBV27,20,CASSFISRRQGAQGNEKLFF,TGTGCCAGCAGTTTTATATCGCGGCGACAGGGGGCGCAGGGTAATGAAAAACTGTTTTTT
TRBD1,TRBJ1-5,NA,TRBV15,20,CATSRDNGTGSFLGNQPQHF,TGTGCCACCAGCAGAGATAACGGGACAGGGTCATTTTTAGGCAATCAGCCCCAGCATTTT
TRBD1,TRBJ1-2,NA,TRBV4-1,16,CASSQTGAGTLYGYTF,TGCGCCAGCAGCCAAACAGGGGCCGGAACCCTCTATGGCTACACCTTC
TRBD1,TRBJ2-7,NA,TRBV7-2,13,CASSLRTGREQYF,TGTGCCAGCAGCCTGAGGACAGGGCGGGAGCAGTACTTC
TRBD1,TRBJ1-4,NA,TRBV5-1,15,CASQPAAGGIEKLFF,TGCGCCAGCCAACCTGCGGCAGGGGGGATTGAAAAACTGTTTTTT